The clone carrying this T cell receptor beta chain was counted a few times. Original processing methods: Estimated nucleated cell counts came from reference gene primer amplification. Assay: immunoSEQ multiplex PCR; the TCRdb copy retains only in-frame clones and omits some. V and J calls and clone size follow that table, whereas D and trimming were derived from the DNA. The sample includes around 370,000 clones, 87% of them seen just once. The sample originates from a study of blood T cell repertoires in COVID-19. For the study at large: PBMCs, B-cell-depleted T cells, or T cells provided the cDNA or gDNA that made up the material.

The Seattle site enrolled patients during active infection and followed them longitudinally. This CDR3 is 15 amino acids long. Germline-derived CDR1 and CDR2 are SGHDT and YYEEEE. J lost 7 bases, V lost 2 bases, and 9 bases had no gene match. The sample comprised peripheral blood. This TCR was recovered from a woman aged 50 to 60 with COVID-19, enrolled during active disease. The chain has TRBV5-6 and TRBJ1-5, with 7 nucleotides matching TRBD1. The CDR3 bases are TGTGCCAGCAGCTTTTACGACAGGGTTGGCCAGCCCCAGCATTTT. It is translated as CASSFYDRVGQPQHF.